Included here is one T cell receptor beta chain sequence, with context. In the authors' workflow: Estimated nucleated cell counts came from reference gene primer amplification. Generated by immunoSEQ multiplex PCR, the TCRdb table keeps only in-frame clones and is missing some. The DNA was the basis for D and trimming; V, J and clone size are from that table. The table has around 260,000 clones, roughly nine tenths seen once. This entry is derived from a study of blood T cell repertoires in COVID-19. Study overall: Acute-phase and convalescent COVID-19 samples originated in the United States, Italy and Spain. PBMCs, B-cell-depleted T cells, or T cells were the source of the cDNA or gDNA that made up the material.

The CDR3 spans 15 residues. Per the germline V gene, CDR1 is MDHEN and CDR2 is SYDVKM. Trimming removed 2 bases at V and 4 bases at J, with 14 bases between. V usage is TRBV28 and J usage is TRBJ1-2; D may be TRBD1 (5 bases). The clonotype comes from a man in his 60s who had recovered from COVID-19. Input material: peripheral blood. CDR3 DNA: TGTGCCAGCAGTTTAGCCGTGGTCGGGGGCTATGGCTACACCTTC. It encodes CASSLAVVGGYGYTF.